This T cell receptor (beta chain) was observed in a study of post-analysis software for immune sequencing data. Many counts were recorded for this clonotype. CDR3 length: 13 residues. V trimming: 6 bases; J trimming: 0 bases; junction bases outside the gene matches: 3. CDR1 is DFQATT and CDR2 is SNEGSKA in the germline V gene (reference sequence). The TCR beta cDNA libraries carried unique molecular identifiers. From the PCR reads, TCRdb called clonotypes with MiXCR, one entry per CDR3 protein. The repertoire holds roughly 160,000 distinct CDR3 sequences, with roughly 34% as singletons. The TCR was taken from a girl between 10 and 17 years old with multiple sclerosis. Specimen: blood, collected after autologous hematopoietic stem cell transplantation. V is TRBV20-1 and J is TRBJ2-7; 9 bases match TRBD2. The CDR3 is CSARGRVSYEQYF. CDR3 DNA: TGCAGTGCGCGCGGGAGGGTCTCCTACGAGCAGTACTTC.